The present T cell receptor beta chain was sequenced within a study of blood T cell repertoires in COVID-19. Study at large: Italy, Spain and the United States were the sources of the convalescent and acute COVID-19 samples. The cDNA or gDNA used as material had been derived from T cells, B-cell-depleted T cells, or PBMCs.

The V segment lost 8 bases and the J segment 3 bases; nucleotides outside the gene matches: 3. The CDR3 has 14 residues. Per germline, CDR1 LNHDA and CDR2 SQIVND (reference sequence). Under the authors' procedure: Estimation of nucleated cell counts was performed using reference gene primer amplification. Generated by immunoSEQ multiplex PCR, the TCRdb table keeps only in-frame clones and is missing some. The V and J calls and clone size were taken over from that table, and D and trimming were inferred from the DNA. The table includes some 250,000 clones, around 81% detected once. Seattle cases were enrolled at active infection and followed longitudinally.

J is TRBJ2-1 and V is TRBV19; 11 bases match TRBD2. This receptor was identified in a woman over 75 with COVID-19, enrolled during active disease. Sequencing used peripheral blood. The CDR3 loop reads CASQGTSGYNEQFF. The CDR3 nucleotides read TGTGCCAGTCAAGGGACTAGCGGCTACAATGAGCAGTTCTTC.